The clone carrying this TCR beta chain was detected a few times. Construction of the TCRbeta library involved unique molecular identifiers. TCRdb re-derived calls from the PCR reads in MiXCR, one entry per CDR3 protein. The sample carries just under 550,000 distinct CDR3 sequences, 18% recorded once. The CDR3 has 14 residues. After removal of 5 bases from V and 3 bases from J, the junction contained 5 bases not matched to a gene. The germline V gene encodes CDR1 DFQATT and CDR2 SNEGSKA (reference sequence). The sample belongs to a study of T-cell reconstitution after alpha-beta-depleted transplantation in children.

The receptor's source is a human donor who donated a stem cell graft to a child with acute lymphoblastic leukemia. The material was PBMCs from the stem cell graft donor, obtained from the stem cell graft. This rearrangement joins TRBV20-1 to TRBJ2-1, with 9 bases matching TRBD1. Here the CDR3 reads CSAWGQGNYNEQFF. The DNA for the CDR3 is TGCAGTGCTTGGGGACAGGGAAACTACAATGAGCAGTTCTTC.